The subject of this entry is one T cell receptor (beta chain). The data stem from a study of blood T cell repertoires in COVID-19. The method was immunoSEQ multiplex PCR; TCRdb's version includes in-frame clones alone and lacks a portion of them. In the table there are approximately 330,000 clones, 80% to 90% of which are singletons. The V gene end was trimmed by 11 bases and the J gene end by 4 bases; junction bases not matched to a gene: 5. The CDR3 extends over 12 amino acids. In germline, CDR1 is MNHEY, CDR2 SVGAGI. The clonotype was recovered from a woman aged 40 to 55 with acute COVID-19. What was sequenced was PBMCs or T cells enriched from blood (not recorded which). The chain carries TRBV6-5 and TRBJ1-2, with TRBD1 matching over 9 bases. DNA of the CDR3: TGTGCCGCCCGACAGGGGGTCTATGGCTACACCTTC. Its protein is CAARQGVYGYTF.